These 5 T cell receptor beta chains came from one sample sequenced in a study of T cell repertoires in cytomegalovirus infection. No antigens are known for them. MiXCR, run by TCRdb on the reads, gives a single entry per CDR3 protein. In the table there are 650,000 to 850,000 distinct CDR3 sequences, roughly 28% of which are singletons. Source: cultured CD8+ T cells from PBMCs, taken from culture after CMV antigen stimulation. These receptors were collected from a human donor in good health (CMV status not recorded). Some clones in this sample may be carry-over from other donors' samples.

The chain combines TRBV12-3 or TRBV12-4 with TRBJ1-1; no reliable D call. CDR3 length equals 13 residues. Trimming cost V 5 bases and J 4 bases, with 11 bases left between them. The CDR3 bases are TGTGCCAGCAGTAAAGGGAAGGGCACTGAAGCTTTCTTT. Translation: CASSKGKGTEAFF.

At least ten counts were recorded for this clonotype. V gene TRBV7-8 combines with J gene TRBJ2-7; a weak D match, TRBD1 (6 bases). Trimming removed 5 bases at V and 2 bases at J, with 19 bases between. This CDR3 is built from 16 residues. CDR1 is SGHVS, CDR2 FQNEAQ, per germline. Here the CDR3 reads CASSIRGGPLTYEQYV. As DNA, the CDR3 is TGTGCCAGCAGCATTAGAGGGGGTCCCCTTACCTACGAGCAGTACGTC.

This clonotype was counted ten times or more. The chain's CDR3 is CASSFPSVGQGQWSTDTQYF. CDR3 DNA sequence: TGTGCCAGCAGCTTCCCTAGTGTGGGACAGGGACAATGGAGCACAGATACGCAGTATTTT. This chain uses TRBV11-2 with TRBJ2-3; the match to TRBD1 covers 9 bases. The germline V gene encodes CDR1 SGHAT and CDR2 FQNNGV. J gave up 0 bases and V 3 bases, and 16 bases lay outside the gene matches. The length of the CDR3 is 20 residues. Full variable domain (missing parts from reference TRBV11-2 and TRBJ2-3): EAGVAQSPRYKIIEKRQSVAFWCNPISGHATLYWYQQILGQGPKLLIQFQNNGVVDDSQLPKDRFSAERLKGVDSTLKIQPAKLEDSAVYLCASSFPSVGQGQWSTDTQYFGPGTRLTVL.

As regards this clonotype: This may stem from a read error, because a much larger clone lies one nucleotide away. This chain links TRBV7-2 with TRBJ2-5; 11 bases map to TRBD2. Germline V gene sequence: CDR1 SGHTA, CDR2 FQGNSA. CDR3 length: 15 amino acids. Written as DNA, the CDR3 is TGTGCCAGCAACTTAGCGGGAGGGGGATACGAGACCCAGTACTTC. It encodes CASNLAGGGYETQYF.

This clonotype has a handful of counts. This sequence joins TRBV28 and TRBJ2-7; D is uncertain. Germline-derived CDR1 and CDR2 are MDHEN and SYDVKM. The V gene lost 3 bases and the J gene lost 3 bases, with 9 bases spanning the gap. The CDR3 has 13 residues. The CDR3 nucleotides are TGTGCCAGCAGTTTTGGAACCATCTACGAGCAGTACGTC. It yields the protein CASSFGTIYEQYV.